This T cell receptor (beta chain) was recorded in a study of Graves' ophthalmopathy and Graves' hyperthyroidism. Study observations and caveats: In separating ophthalmopathy from stable hyperthyroidism, a 13-signature model achieved 87.88% sensitivity and around 80% specificity.

The germline V gene has CDR1 SQVTM and CDR2 ANQGSEA. The CDR3 runs to 12 residues. V was shortened by 4 bases and J by 3 bases, with 10 bases between the two germline ends. Transcripts of RNA were the source for amplifying TCR beta CDR3 regions. First-round RT-PCR employed HTBI primers, with a second-round multiplex PCR after it. TCRdb analysed the multiplex PCR reads with MiXCR anew, one entry per CDR3 protein. The table shows 650,000 to 900,000 distinct CDR3 sequences, with around 40% occurring only once. Establishment of the diagnosis relied upon clinical symptoms, serum thyroxine, TRAb, thyroid ultrasound and orbital computed tomography. From fresh peripheral blood, 8 to 10 ml in volume, the PBMCs were obtained. A few counts support this clonotype. Its antigen is currently unknown. This sequence may be a read error, since a much larger clone differs from it by one base.

Sequenced material: peripheral blood. This chain joins TRBV29-1 and TRBJ2-7; possibly TRBD1 or TRBD2 for D (5 bases each). This TCR was recovered from an adult man with Graves' ophthalmopathy. The CDR3 DNA reads TGCAGCGTTGCGAGGGGCGGCTACGAGCAGTACTTC. This gives the protein CSVARGGYEQYF.